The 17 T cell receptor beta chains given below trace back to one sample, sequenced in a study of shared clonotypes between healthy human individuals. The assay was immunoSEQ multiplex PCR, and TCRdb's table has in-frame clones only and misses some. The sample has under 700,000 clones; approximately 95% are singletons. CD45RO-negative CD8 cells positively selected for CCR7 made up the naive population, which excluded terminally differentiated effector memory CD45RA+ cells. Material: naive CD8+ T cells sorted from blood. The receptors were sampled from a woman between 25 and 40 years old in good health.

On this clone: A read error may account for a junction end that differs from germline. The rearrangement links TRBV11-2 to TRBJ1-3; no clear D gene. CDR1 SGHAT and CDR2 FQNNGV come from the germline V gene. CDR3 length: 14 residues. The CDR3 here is CASSLDGLGNTIYF. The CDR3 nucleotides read TGTGCCAGCAGCCTAGACGGTCTTGGAAACACCATATATTTT.

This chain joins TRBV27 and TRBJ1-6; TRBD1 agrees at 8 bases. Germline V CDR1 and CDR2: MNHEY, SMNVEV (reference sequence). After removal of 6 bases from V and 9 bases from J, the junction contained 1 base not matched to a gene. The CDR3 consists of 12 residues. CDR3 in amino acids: CASRQGGSPLHF. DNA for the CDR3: TGTGCCAGCAGACAGGGGGGTTCACCCCTCCACTTT.

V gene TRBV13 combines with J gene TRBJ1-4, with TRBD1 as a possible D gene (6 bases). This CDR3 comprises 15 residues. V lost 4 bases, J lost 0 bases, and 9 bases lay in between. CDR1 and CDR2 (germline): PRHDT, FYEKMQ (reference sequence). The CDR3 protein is CASSSRQATNEKLFF. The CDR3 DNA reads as TGTGCCAGCAGCTCAAGACAGGCAACTAATGAAAAACTGTTTTTT.

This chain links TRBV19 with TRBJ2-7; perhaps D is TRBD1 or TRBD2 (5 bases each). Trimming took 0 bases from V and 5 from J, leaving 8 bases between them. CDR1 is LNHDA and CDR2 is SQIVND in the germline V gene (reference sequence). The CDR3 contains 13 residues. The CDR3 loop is CASSIDQGHEQYF. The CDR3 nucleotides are TGTGCCAGTAGTATAGATCAGGGACACGAGCAGTACTTC.

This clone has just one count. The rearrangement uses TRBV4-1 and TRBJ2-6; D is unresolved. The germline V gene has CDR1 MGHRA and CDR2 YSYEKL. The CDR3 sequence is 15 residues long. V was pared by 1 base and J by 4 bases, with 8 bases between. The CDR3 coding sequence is TGCGCCAGCAGCCAAGTCGCCTCCGGGGCCAACGTCCTGACTTTC. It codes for CASSQVASGANVLTF.

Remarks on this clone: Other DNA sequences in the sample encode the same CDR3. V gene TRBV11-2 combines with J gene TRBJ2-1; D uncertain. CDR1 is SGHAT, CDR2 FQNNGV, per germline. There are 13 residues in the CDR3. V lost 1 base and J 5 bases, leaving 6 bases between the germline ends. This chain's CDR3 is CASSLGSHNEQFF. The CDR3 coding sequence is TGTGCCAGCAGCTTAGGGTCCCACAATGAGCAGTTCTTC.

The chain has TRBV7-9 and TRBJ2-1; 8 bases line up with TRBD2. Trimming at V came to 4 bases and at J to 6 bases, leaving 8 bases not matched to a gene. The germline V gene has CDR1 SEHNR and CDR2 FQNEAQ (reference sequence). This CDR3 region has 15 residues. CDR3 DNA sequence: TGTGCCAGCAGCTCGACTAGCGCCGGGGGCAATGAGCAGTTCTTC. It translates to CASSSTSAGGNEQFF.

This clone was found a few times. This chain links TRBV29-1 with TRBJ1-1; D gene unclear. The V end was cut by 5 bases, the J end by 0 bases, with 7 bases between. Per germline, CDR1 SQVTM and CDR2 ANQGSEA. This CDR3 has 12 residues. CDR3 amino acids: CSVRDMNTEAFF. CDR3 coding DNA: TGCAGCGTTAGAGATATGAACACTGAAGCTTTCTTT.

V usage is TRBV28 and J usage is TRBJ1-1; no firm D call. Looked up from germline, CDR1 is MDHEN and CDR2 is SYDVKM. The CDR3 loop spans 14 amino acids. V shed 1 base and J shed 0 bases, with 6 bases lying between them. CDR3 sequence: CASSLYAVNTEAFF. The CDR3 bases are TGTGCCAGCAGTTTATACGCGGTGAACACTGAAGCTTTCTTT.

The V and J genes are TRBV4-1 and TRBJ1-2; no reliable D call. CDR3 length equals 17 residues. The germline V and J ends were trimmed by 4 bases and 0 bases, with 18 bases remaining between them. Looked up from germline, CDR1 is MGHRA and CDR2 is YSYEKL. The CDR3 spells CASSLKSTPEANYGYTF. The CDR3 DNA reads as TGCGCCAGCAGCCTAAAAAGCACGCCGGAAGCTAACTATGGCTACACCTTC.

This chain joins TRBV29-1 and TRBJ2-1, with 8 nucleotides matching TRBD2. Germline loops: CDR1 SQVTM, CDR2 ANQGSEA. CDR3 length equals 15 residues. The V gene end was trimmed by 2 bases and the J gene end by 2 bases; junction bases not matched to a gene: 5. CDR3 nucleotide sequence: TGCAGCGTTGAATTTACGGGAGGGCCCTACAATGAGCAGTTCTTC. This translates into CSVEFTGGPYNEQFF.

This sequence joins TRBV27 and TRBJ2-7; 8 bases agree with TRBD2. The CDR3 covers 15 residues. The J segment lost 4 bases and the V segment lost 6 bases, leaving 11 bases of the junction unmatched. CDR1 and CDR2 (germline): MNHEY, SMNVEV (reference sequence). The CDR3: CASSRNREGLYEQYF. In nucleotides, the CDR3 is TGTGCCAGCAGCCGAAACCGGGAGGGCCTTTACGAGCAGTACTTC.

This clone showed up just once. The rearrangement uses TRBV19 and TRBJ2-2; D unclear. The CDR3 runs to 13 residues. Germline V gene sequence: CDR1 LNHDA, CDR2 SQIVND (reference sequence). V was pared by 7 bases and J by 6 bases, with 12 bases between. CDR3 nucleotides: TGTGCCAGTACCCTATTCTTCGCCGGGGAGCTGTTTTTT. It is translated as CASTLFFAGELFF.

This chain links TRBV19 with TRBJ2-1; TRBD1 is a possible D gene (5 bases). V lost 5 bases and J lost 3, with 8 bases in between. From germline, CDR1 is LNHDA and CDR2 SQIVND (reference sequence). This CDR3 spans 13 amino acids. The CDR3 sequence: CASSLTGYNEQFF. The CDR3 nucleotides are TGTGCCAGTAGTCTCACAGGCTACAATGAGCAGTTCTTC.

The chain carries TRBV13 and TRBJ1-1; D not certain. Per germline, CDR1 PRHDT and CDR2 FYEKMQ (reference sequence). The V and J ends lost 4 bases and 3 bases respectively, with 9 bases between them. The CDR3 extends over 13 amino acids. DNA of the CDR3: TGTGCCAGCAGCTCTCAATTGGACACTGAAGCTTTCTTT. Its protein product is CASSSQLDTEAFF.

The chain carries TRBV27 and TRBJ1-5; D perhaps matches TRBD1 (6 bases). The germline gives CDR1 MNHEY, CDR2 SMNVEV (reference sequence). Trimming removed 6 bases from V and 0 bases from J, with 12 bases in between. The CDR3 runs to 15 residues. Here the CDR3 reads CASSTTGFSNQPQHF. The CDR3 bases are TGTGCCAGCAGCACTACAGGGTTTAGCAATCAGCCCCAGCATTTT.

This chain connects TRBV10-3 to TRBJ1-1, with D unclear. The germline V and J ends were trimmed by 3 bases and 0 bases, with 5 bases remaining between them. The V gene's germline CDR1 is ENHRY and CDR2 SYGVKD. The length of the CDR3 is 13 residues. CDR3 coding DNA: TGTGCCATCAGTGACGCGGTGAACACTGAAGCTTTCTTT. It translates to CAISDAVNTEAFF.